Sequencing of this TCR beta chain was carried out in a study of post-analysis software for immune sequencing data. Study observations and caveats: Comparison of patients with controls showed 5 or 6 TRBV segments more frequent in patients, TRBV5-6, TRBV5-1 and TRBV20-1 among them. A significant reduction in normalized Chao1 diversity was observed in multiple sclerosis patients versus controls.

The CDR3 is 15 residues long. CDR1 is DFQATT, CDR2 SNEGSKA, per germline (reference sequence). V lost 1 base and J 0 bases, leaving 13 bases between the germline ends. Unique molecular identifiers were present in the TCR beta cDNA libraries. TCRdb analysed the PCR reads with MiXCR anew, one entry per CDR3 protein. The sample has about 770,000 distinct CDR3 sequences; roughly 46% are singletons. Concerning this clonotype itself: The antigen is not known.

The chain has TRBV20-1 and TRBJ2-7, with a tentative D call TRBD2 (6 bases). Sequences were obtained from blood. The TCR comes from a girl between 5 and 17 years old with multiple sclerosis. Here the CDR3 DNA reads TGCAGTGCTAGAGGGCCAGCGGGCGCCTCCTACGAGCAGTACTTC. Translating gives CSARGPAGASYEQYF.